The T cell receptor (beta chain) described here comes from a study of blood T cell repertoires in COVID-19. Study summary: The United States, Italy and Spain provided the acute and convalescent COVID-19 samples. In each case, the material was cDNA or gDNA derived from T cells, B-cell-depleted T cells, or PBMCs.

In the original analysis: Estimation of nucleated cell counts relied on the amplification of reference gene primers. Assay: immunoSEQ multiplex PCR; the TCRdb copy retains only in-frame clones and omits some. The V and J calls and the clone size are those of that table, but D and trimming were determined from the DNA. The sample holds 150,000 or so clones, 85% seen once. CDR3 length: 14 amino acids. CDR1 is MNHEY and CDR2 is SMNVEV in the germline V gene (reference sequence). V lost 5 bases and J 3 bases, leaving 11 bases between the germline ends. The gene calls are TRBV27 and TRBJ1-3; D is undetermined. Sequencing used peripheral blood. The sequence came from a human donor with acute or convalescent COVID-19. The donor label of this sample is uncertain. CDR3 protein: CASSLGGHGNTIYF. In DNA, the CDR3 is TGTGCCAGCAGTCTCGGAGGGCATGGAAACACCATATATTTT.